The T cell receptor beta chain under discussion was sequenced for a study of OX40 agonist ivuxolimab in advanced cancers. Profiled with immunoSEQ multiplex PCR; TCRdb holds only in-frame clones, not every one. The data contain 45,000 to 60,000 clones, about nine tenths of them seen just once; the ten biggest clones take up around 6.7%. Germline V lookup: CDR1 MDHEN, CDR2 SYDVKM. Trimming cost V 7 bases and J 3 bases, with 18 bases left between them. The CDR3 runs 15 residues. The material was CD4+ or CD8+ T cells sorted from blood, obtained in a trial of the OX40 agonist ivuxolimab. The sequence came from an adult with an advanced solid tumor such as melanoma, head and neck, liver or kidney cancer. V usage is TRBV28 and J usage is TRBJ1-2, with no clear D. The CDR3 DNA sequence: TGTGCCAGCAATTCACGGGTGTCCCGGGACTATGGCTACACCTTC. Translating it yields CASNSRVSRDYGYTF.